This T cell receptor beta chain was captured in a study of blood T cell repertoires in COVID-19. V dropped 1 base and J dropped 4 bases, with 15 bases sitting between them. This CDR3 comprises 16 residues. Germline CDR1 KGHSH, CDR2 LQKENI. TCRdb's table, derived via immunoSEQ multiplex PCR, lists solely in-frame clones and lacks some. The sample has 140,000 or so clones, around 83% seen once. This TCR came from a woman of 80 years or more with acute or convalescent COVID-19. V is TRBV18 and J is TRBJ2-3; TRBD2 might be the D (6 bases). The sequenced material came from peripheral blood. The CDR3 DNA reads as TGTGCCAGCTCACCACAGTCGGGAGTGGCATCAGATACGCAGTATTTT. This gives the protein CASSPQSGVASDTQYF. Together with reference TRBV18 and TRBJ2-3, the CDR3 gives the full variable domain: NAGVMQNPRHLVRRRGQEARLRCSPMKGHSHVYWYRQLPEEGLKFMVYLQKENIIDESGMPKERFSAEFPKEGPSILRIQQVVRGDSAAYFCASSPQSGVASDTQYFGPGTRLTVL.